This TCR beta chain comes out of a study of CD8+ T cells in alopecia areata. General observations from the study: Among the top 100, expanded CD8+ clones, as well as scalp clonality, were significantly decreased by tofacitinib.

Treatment here: oral pan-JAK inhibitor, 5-10 mg twice daily. Both CD4+ and CD8+ T cells were separated by sorting PBMCs. RNA extraction and reverse transcription yielded cDNA as sequencing template. TCRdb's table, derived via immunoSEQ multiplex PCR, lists solely in-frame clones and lacks some. This table holds about 170,000 clones, about three fifths found once. V dropped 4 bases and J dropped 5 bases, with 9 bases sitting between them. The germline V gene encodes CDR1 SQVTM and CDR2 ANQGSEA. This CDR3 comprises 12 residues. Points on this clone: Its target is unknown.

The origin of this receptor is a human donor with alopecia areata. V usage is TRBV29-1 and J usage is TRBJ1-5; D remains ambiguous. The sequences come from CD4+ T cells sorted from blood, collected at approximately week 56, from a patient treated with tofacitinib. CDR3 sequence: CSVGDTHQPQHF. The CDR3 DNA reads as TGCAGCGTTGGTGACACTCATCAGCCCCAGCATTTT. The full variable domain, in which reference TRBV29-1 and TRBJ1-5 provide the parts outside the CDR3, is SAVISQKPSRDICQRGTSLTIQCQVDSQVTMMFWYRQQPGQSLTLIATANQGSEATYESGFVIDKFPISRPNLTFSTLTVSNMSPEDSSIYLCSVGDTHQPQHFGDGTRLSIL.